This T cell receptor beta chain was recovered during a study of T cell clonality in common variable immunodeficiency. Points from the study as a whole: Common variable immunodeficiency TCR beta sequences reportedly had fewer deletions and N-nucleotide insertions.

This clone was recorded many times. What it binds is not known. The CDR3 end falls 3 residues outside the read, so it is completed with the germline J gene. The CDR3 is made up of 15 amino acids. J lost 1 base, V lost 5 bases, and 8 bases had no gene match. From germline, CDR1 is GTSNPN and CDR2 SVGIG (reference sequence). Control and CVID samples contributed equal amounts of genomic DNA. Method: immunoSEQ multiplex PCR; TCRdb's copy keeps in-frame clones and lacks some. This sample carries about 74,000 clones and no singletons, and around 0.8% goes to the top ten. The chain joins TRBV30 to TRBJ2-3; TRBD1 matches 8 bases. The source is a person aged 18 to 75 in good health. The sequenced sample was peripheral blood mononuclear cells. The CDR3 loop reads CAWGARGLGTDTQYF. Partial CDR3 DNA: TGTGCCTGGGGGGCCAGGGGGCTGGGCACAGATACG.